This TCR beta chain was observed in a study of blood T cells in healthy people across ages. This clonotype was observed a handful of times. Its target is unknown. This may stem from a read error, because a much larger clone lies one nucleotide away. It was 9.5 to 10 milliliters of peripheral blood that were drawn from each donor. For the second PCR, which ran for roughly 7 to 11 cycles, a sample-barcoded 5' primer and a J-beta primer mix were used. TCRdb fed the 5' RACE reads into MiXCR, producing one record per CDR3 protein. The repertoire holds about 590,000 distinct CDR3 sequences, roughly 30% seen once, with around a sixth in the top ten. This CDR3 contains 13 residues. Germline V gene lookup returns CDR1 DFQATT and CDR2 SNEGSKA (reference sequence). Study findings and constraints: More naive CD4+ cells and higher diversity were found in long-lived than in aged donors.

The source is a woman of 80 years or more in good health. Material for sequencing was blood. The chain links TRBV20-1 to TRBJ2-6, with 7 bases lining up with TRBD2. CDR3 residues: CSASGDYRNVRTF. CDR3 coding DNA: TGCAGTGCTAGCGGGGACTATCGAAACGTCCGGACTTTC.